This T cell receptor beta chain stems from a study of shared clonotypes between healthy human individuals. Study as a whole: Ranging from 18 to 49 in age, donors were a couple of women and a few men. Each donor contributed plates that comprised three CD4 naive, three CD4 memory, two CD8 naive and one CD8 memory.

V was clipped by 2 bases and J by 3 bases; unmatched bases: 6. The CDR3 runs to 17 residues. The germline gives CDR1 SEHNR, CDR2 FQNEAQ (reference sequence). Sequencing used immunoSEQ multiplex PCR; TCRdb keeps in-frame clones, though not all of them. In the table there are roughly 220,000 clones, approximately 70% of which are singletons. The origin of this receptor is a man aged 30-40 years in good health. The sample was memory CD4+ T cells sorted from blood. Subset reported: CD45RA-negative fraction. The rearrangement uses TRBV7-9 and TRBJ2-3, with 12 nucleotides matching TRBD2. CDR3 loop: CASSLSPGLAGTDTQYF. The CDR3 DNA sequence: TGTGCCAGCAGCTTAAGCCCAGGACTAGCGGGAACAGATACGCAGTATTTT.